This TCR beta chain stems from a study of blood T cell repertoires in COVID-19. The wider study: In each case, the material was cDNA or gDNA derived from T cells, B-cell-depleted T cells, or PBMCs.

Original methodology: By means of reference gene primer amplification, nucleated cell counts were estimated. Sequencing used immunoSEQ multiplex PCR; TCRdb keeps in-frame clones, though not all of them. V and J calls plus clone size are reproduced from that table; the DNA served to infer D and trimming. This sample has under 300,000 clones, with 70% to 90% found just once. This CDR3 contains 13 residues. With V trimmed by 8 bases and J by 5 bases, 7 bases remained unmatched. Looked up from germline, CDR1 is SGHTA and CDR2 is FQGTGA. V and J are TRBV7-3 and TRBJ2-5; 8 bases map to TRBD2. Sequencing was performed on peripheral blood. The sequence derives from a woman in her 70s with acute or convalescent COVID-19. The CDR3 DNA reads as TGTGCCAGCGCTCCGGGGGGGCTCGAGACCCAGTACTTC. Its translation is CASAPGGLETQYF.